This T cell receptor (beta chain) appears in the sequencing data of a study of blood T cells in healthy people across ages. PBMCs, at least 7 million per sample, were isolated. Germline CDR1 is SGHKS and CDR2 is YYEKEE (reference sequence). This CDR3 region has 15 residues. Trimming removed 4 bases from V and 4 bases from J; junction bases left unmatched: 5. Comments on this clonotype: Its antigen is unidentified.

Study results and limitations: Diversity of TCR beta correlated strongly with naive T cell percentage.

Combining a sample-barcoded 5' primer with a J-beta primer mix, a second PCR ran for 7 to 11 cycles. TCRdb reanalysed the 5' RACE reads using MiXCR and keeps one entry per CDR3 protein. The sample has 2 million or so distinct CDR3 sequences, around 50% seen once. This receptor was taken from a woman aged 40 to 50 in good health. The gene calls are TRBV5-5 and TRBJ2-3, with TRBD1 identical over 11 bases. Sequenced: blood. In DNA, the CDR3 is TGTGCCAGCAGCACGGAGGACAGGGGGCCAGATACGCAGTATTTT. It translates to CASSTEDRGPDTQYF. Full variable domain (missing parts from reference TRBV5-5 and TRBJ2-3): DAGVTQSPTHLIKTRGQQVTLRCSPISGHKSVSWYQQVLGQGPQFIFQYYEKEERGRGNFPDRFSARQFPNYSSELNVNALLLGDSALYLCASSTEDRGPDTQYFGPGTRLTVL.